These 18 T cell receptor beta chains were sequenced from one sample in a study of graft-versus-host responses after intestinal transplantation. TCRdb keeps only in-frame clones here, not all; method: immunoSEQ multiplex PCR. The sample holds more than 70,000 clones, 90% seen once. These receptors have no identified antigens. Sequenced here: unstimulated CD4+ T cells sorted from spleen or lymph node cells, sampled before intestinal transplant. These TCRs come from a human donor who received an intestinal transplant.

This chain links TRBV21-1 with TRBJ2-4; the D call of TRBD1 is as the table states it, not checked on the DNA. TRBV21-1 is flagged as a pseudogene. The CDR3 runs to 16 residues. CDR3 in DNA: TGTGCCAGCGGGGGACAGGCCCTCCACGCCAAAAACATTCAGTACTTC. Its translation: CASGGQALHAKNIQYF.

This clone was seen once. The CDR3 sequence: CAISEPSGGRQKETQYF. The DNA of the CDR3 is TGTGCCATCAGTGAGCCATCAGGGGGACGGCAAAAAGAGACCCAGTACTTC. This chain links TRBV10-3 with TRBJ2-5; 7 positions match TRBD1. The length of the CDR3 is 17 residues. CDR1 is ENHRY and CDR2 is SYGVKD in the germline V gene. Trimming cost V 2 bases and J 3 bases; bases outside gene matches: 12.

This sequence joins TRBV2 and TRBJ2-3, with D unclear. The CDR3 runs to 13 residues. In germline, CDR1 is SNHLY, CDR2 FYNNEI. The V end lost 6 bases, the J end lost 0 bases, and 7 bases lay between the germline ends. The CDR3 bases are TGTGCCAGCAGCCCCCTAAGCACAGATACGCAGTATTTT. Translation: CASSPLSTDTQYF.

The genes are TRBV4-2 and TRBJ2-2; the D gene is possibly TRBD2 (6 bases). Trimming pared 0 bases from V and 5 bases from J, leaving 16 bases between. CDR3 size: 17 residues. CDR1 and CDR2 (germline): LGHNA, YNFKEQ. CDR3 sequence (DNA): TGTGCCAGCAGCCAAGATAGGTCTCTAGCGATGACCGGGGAGCTGTTTTTT. This gives the protein CASSQDRSLAMTGELFF.

The rearrangement uses TRBV9 and TRBJ2-3; D unclear. Germline CDR1 SGDLS, CDR2 YYNGEE. The CDR3 has 12 residues. V lost 4 bases to trimming and J lost 2 bases, with 5 bases between them. The CDR3 coding sequence is TGTGCCAGCAGCACAACCACAGATACGCAGTATTTT. This encodes CASSTTTDTQYF. Variable domain in full (rest from reference TRBV9 and TRBJ2-3): DSGVTQTPKHLITATGQRVTLRCSPRSGDLSVYWYQQSLDQGLQFLIQYYNGEERAKGNILERFSAQQFPDLHSELNLSSLELGDSALYFCASSTTTDTQYFGPGTRLTVL.

This clone was recorded once. The chain employs TRBV5-8 and TRBJ1-1, with D possibly TRBD1 on 5 matching bases. The CDR3 covers 14 residues. V lost 4 bases, J lost 4 bases, and 14 bases lay in between. CDR1 is SGHTS, CDR2 YDEGEE, per germline. This CDR3 is CASSRDWARTEAFF. The CDR3, as DNA: TGTGCCAGCAGCCGGGACTGGGCCCGCACTGAAGCTTTCTTT.

This rearrangement joins TRBV5-6 to TRBJ2-3; possibly TRBD1 for D (6 bases). Trimming removed 3 bases from V and 0 bases from J, with 11 bases in between. The CDR3 length is 15 residues. Germline CDR1 reads SGHDT; CDR2 reads YYEEEE. CDR3 in amino acids: CASSSTGYSTDTQYF. CDR3 nucleotide sequence: TGTGCCAGCAGCTCCACAGGGTACAGCACAGATACGCAGTATTTT.

This chain connects TRBV5-6 to TRBJ1-4, with D uncertain. Germline V gene data show CDR1 as SGHDT and CDR2 as YYEEEE. This CDR3 has 17 amino acids. Trimming took off 0 bases at V and 2 bases at J, with 14 bases between the two ends. The CDR3 DNA reads as TGTGCCAGCAGCTTGGTTGGAGGAACGCAGACTAATGAAAAACTGTTTTTT. Amino acid sequence: CASSLVGGTQTNEKLFF.

The V and J genes are TRBV19 and TRBJ2-7, with TRBD1 as a possible D gene (6 bases). CDR1 and CDR2 (germline): LNHDA, SQIVND (reference sequence). This CDR3 contains 17 residues. V was shortened by 3 bases and J by 4 bases, with 22 bases between the two germline ends. This chain's CDR3 is CASSIWGQGTRSYEQYF. CDR3 in DNA: TGTGCCAGTAGTATCTGGGGGCAGGGAACGAGAAGTTACGAGCAGTACTTC.

The CDR3 region is CASSQVIDEQFF. DNA of the CDR3: TGTGCCAGCAGCCAAGTTATCGATGAGCAGTTCTTC. The chain employs TRBV14 and TRBJ2-1; no firm D call. CDR1 and CDR2 (germline): SGHDN, FVKESK. The length of the CDR3 is 12 residues. Trimming cost V 1 base and J 8 bases, with 6 bases left between them.

The chain combines TRBV7-9 with TRBJ2-2; no firm D call. The CDR3 sequence is 11 residues long. Germline V gene data show CDR1 as SEHNR and CDR2 as FQNEAQ (reference sequence). The V end was cut by 6 bases, the J end by 6 bases, with 5 bases between. The CDR3 loop reads CASRSAGELFF. CDR3 in DNA: TGTGCCAGCAGGTCTGCCGGGGAGCTGTTTTTT.

This clone occurred once. The chain has TRBV5-1 and TRBJ2-5, with TRBD1 identical over 7 bases. The V segment lost 4 bases and the J segment 7 bases; nucleotides outside the gene matches: 7. The CDR3 covers 13 residues. Germline CDR1 SGHRS, CDR2 YFSETQ. The CDR3 loop reads CASSTGQVGTQYF. CDR3 DNA: TGCGCCAGCAGCACAGGACAGGTTGGGACCCAGTACTTC.

This chain uses TRBV5-1 with TRBJ1-2; D is perhaps TRBD1 (6 bases). The CDR3 totals 13 residues. Germline assignment: CDR1 SGHRS and CDR2 YFSETQ. Trimming shortened V by 4 bases and J by 4 bases, and 11 bases separated the two germline ends. CDR3 nucleotide sequence: TGCGCCAGCAGCCGGGGAGGGGGCTATGGCTACACCTTC. It is translated as CASSRGGGYGYTF.

V is TRBV9 and J is TRBJ1-4, with 10 positions matching TRBD1. The CDR3 covers 15 residues. Per the germline V gene, CDR1 is SGDLS and CDR2 is YYNGEE. V was pared by 3 bases and J by 8 bases, with 7 bases of the junction left unmatched. The CDR3 DNA reads TGTGCCAGCAGCGAGGGACAGGGGAGAGGGGAAAAACTGTTTTTT. It specifies CASSEGQGRGEKLFF.

The chain carries TRBV7-4 and TRBJ1-5; TRBD1 aligns across 7 bases. The CDR3 has 19 residues. From germline, CDR1 is SGHVT and CDR2 SQSDAQ. V shed 5 bases and J 4 bases; nucleotides not matched to a gene: 20. The CDR3 bases are TGTGCCAGCAGCCTGTCCTCCGGGACAGAAGGTTCCCAAAATCAGCCCCAGCATTTT. It encodes CASSLSSGTEGSQNQPQHF.

This clone has more than one count but fewer than ten. The CDR3 loop reads CASSLWGVTDTQYF. The CDR3 DNA sequence: TGTGCCAGCAGCCTCTGGGGCGTTACAGATACGCAGTATTTT. The chain uses TRBV11-2 and TRBJ2-3, with a possible D match to TRBD1 (5 bases). Per the germline V gene, CDR1 is SGHAT and CDR2 is FQNNGV. The CDR3 totals 14 residues. Trimming left V 5 bases short and J 3 bases short, with 12 bases between.

The chain carries TRBV6-5 and TRBJ2-3; 10 bases are a match to TRBD2. CDR1 is MNHEY, CDR2 SVGAGI, per germline. CDR3 size: 15 residues. The V segment lost 2 bases and the J segment 6 bases; nucleotides outside the gene matches: 5. The CDR3: CASSYRLAGVDTQYF. DNA of the CDR3: TGTGCCAGCAGTTACCGGCTAGCGGGGGTGGATACGCAGTATTTT.

This chain links TRBV6-5 with TRBJ1-3; D gene ambiguous. In germline, CDR1 is MNHEY, CDR2 SVGAGI. The CDR3 covers 11 residues. V lost 2 bases and J 7 bases, leaving 3 bases between the germline ends. The chain's CDR3 is CASSYQNTIYF. CDR3 nucleotide sequence: TGTGCCAGCAGTTACCAGAACACCATATATTTT.